Following are 8 T cell receptor beta chains from one sample sequenced in a study of blood T cell repertoires in COVID-19. Sequencing used immunoSEQ multiplex PCR; TCRdb keeps in-frame clones, though not all of them. The table includes some 30,000 clones, around 83% detected once. The source material was peripheral blood. The receptor set was obtained from a human donor in a cohort sampled during active COVID-19.

This rearrangement joins TRBV18 to TRBJ1-2; 10 bases line up with TRBD1. Germline V CDR1 and CDR2: KGHSH, LQKENI. The V gene end was trimmed by 5 bases and the J gene end by 4 bases; junction bases not matched to a gene: 1. The CDR3 consists of 13 residues. CDR3 nucleotide sequence: TGTGCCAGCTCAGGGGACAGGGGCTATGGCTACACCTTC. Amino acids: CASSGDRGYGYTF.

The chain links TRBV7-2 to TRBJ2-5; 10 bases map to TRBD2. The trim removed 3 bases at V and 1 base at J, leaving 8 bases unmatched. The CDR3 sequence is 17 residues long. CDR1 and CDR2 from the germline V gene are SGHTA and FQGNSA. The chain's CDR3 is CASSFHVSGGPQETQYF. The CDR3 coding sequence is TGTGCCAGCAGCTTCCACGTTAGCGGGGGGCCCCAAGAGACCCAGTACTTC.

The V gene is TRBV5-6, the J gene TRBJ2-2; 7 bases match TRBD1. Germline V gene lookup returns CDR1 SGHDT and CDR2 YYEEEE. Trimming removed 5 bases from V and 1 base from J; junction bases left unmatched: 8. This CDR3 comprises 16 residues. The CDR3 region is CASSVPGQKNTGELFF. The DNA of the CDR3 is TGTGCCAGCAGTGTTCCGGGACAGAAGAACACCGGGGAGCTGTTTTTT. The variable domain in full, completed from reference TRBV5-6 and TRBJ2-2, reads DAGVTQSPTHLIKTRGQQVTLRCSPKSGHDTVSWYQQALGQGPQFIFQYYEEEERQRGNFPDRFSGHQFPNYSSELNVNALLLGDSALYLCASSVPGQKNTGELFFGEGSRLTVL.

The chain links TRBV19 to TRBJ2-2; maybe TRBD2 (7 bases). V lost 2 bases to trimming and J lost 6 bases, with 10 bases between them. Germline loops: CDR1 LNHDA, CDR2 SQIVND (reference sequence). CDR3 length: 14 residues. The CDR3 coding sequence is TGTGCCAGTAGTATAAGAGGGGGGGCCGGGGAGCTGTTTTTT. Amino acid sequence: CASSIRGGAGELFF.

This chain joins TRBV7-9 and TRBJ2-7; TRBD2 agrees at 13 bases. The CDR3 extends over 15 amino acids. The germline V gene encodes CDR1 SEHNR and CDR2 FQNEAQ (reference sequence). Trimming cost V 6 bases and J 7 bases; bases outside gene matches: 9. The CDR3 loop is CASSWTSGGPGEQYF. DNA of the CDR3: TGTGCCAGCAGTTGGACTAGCGGGGGCCCCGGGGAGCAGTACTTC. Complete variable domain (other parts from reference TRBV7-9 and TRBJ2-7): DTGVSQNPRHKITKRGQNVTFRCDPISEHNRLYWYRQTLGQGPEFLTYFQNEAQLEKSRLLSDRFSAERPKGSFSTLEIQRTEQGDSAMYLCASSWTSGGPGEQYFGPGTRLTVT.

The chain recombines TRBV19 with TRBJ1-2; D is unclear. Per germline, CDR1 LNHDA and CDR2 SQIVND (reference sequence). Trimming cost V 6 bases and J 5 bases, with 16 bases left between them. The CDR3 covers 14 residues. CDR3 DNA: TGTGCCAGTAGAATCTCGGGTGGAGTTTATGGCTACACCTTC. Encoded protein: CASRISGGVYGYTF. The whole variable domain, remainder taken from reference TRBV19 and TRBJ1-2, is DGGITQSPKYLFRKEGQNVTLSCEQNLNHDAMYWYRQDPGQGLRLIYYSQIVNDFQKGDIAEGYSVSREKKESFPLTVTSAQKNPTAFYLCASRISGGVYGYTFGSGTRLTVV.

The chain has TRBV19 and TRBJ2-1, with D perhaps TRBD2 (6 bases). Between the trimmed V and J ends, which lost 5 bases and 8 bases, there was a span of 13 bases. The CDR3 contains 13 residues. CDR1 is LNHDA and CDR2 is SQIVND in the germline V gene (reference sequence). The DNA for the CDR3 is TGTGCCAGTAGTCTAGCCGGGGGTTATGAGCAGTTCTTC. Translating gives CASSLAGGYEQFF.

Only a few counts were recorded for this clone. This sequence joins TRBV9 and TRBJ1-2; maybe TRBD1 (5 bases). V lost 4 bases to trimming and J lost 4 bases, with 14 bases between them. The CDR3 has 14 amino acids. CDR1 is SGDLS and CDR2 is YYNGEE in the germline V gene. CDR3 region: CASSPGGRLYGYTF. Here the CDR3 DNA reads TGTGCCAGCAGCCCCGGGGGAAGGCTCTATGGCTACACCTTC. The variable domain in full, with the rest retrieved from reference TRBV9 and TRBJ1-2, is DSGVTQTPKHLITATGQRVTLRCSPRSGDLSVYWYQQSLDQGLQFLIQYYNGEERAKGNILERFSAQQFPDLHSELNLSSLELGDSALYFCASSPGGRLYGYTFGSGTRLTVV.